This T cell receptor (beta chain) was retrieved from a study of T-cell reconstitution after alpha-beta-depleted transplantation in children. As it was prepared, the TCRbeta library received unique molecular identifiers. Using its own MiXCR run on the PCR reads, TCRdb lists one record per CDR3 protein. In the table there are about 460,000 distinct CDR3 sequences, 10% to 13% of which are singletons. General study results and limits: There were reportedly several hundred expanded graft clones from which alpha-beta T cells came about two months after transplant.

This clonotype has ten or more counts. The antigen is unknown. This CDR3 is built from 13 residues. With V trimmed by 7 bases and J by 6 bases, 8 bases remained unmatched. Germline CDR1 and CDR2: DFQATT and SNEGSKA (reference sequence). The TCR sequence derives from a child younger than 10 with inherited bone marrow failure, due to receive a stem cell transplant. The sequencing here drew on PBMCs, taken before TCRalphabeta/CD19-depleted stem cell transplant. This rearrangement joins TRBV20-1 to TRBJ2-2; 7 bases match TRBD2. Here the CDR3 DNA reads TGCAGTGTAGCGGGCGGGAGTGCCGGGGAGCTGTTTTTT. Amino acids: CSVAGGSAGELFF.